Shown below are 8 T cell receptor beta chains from a single sample sequenced in a study of blood T cell repertoires in COVID-19. Assay used: immunoSEQ multiplex PCR; TCRdb lists only in-frame clones, some missing. The sample includes about 200,000 clones, approximately 91% of them seen just once. The sample comprised peripheral blood. These receptor sequences come from a man aged 18-30 years with active or convalescent COVID-19.

This sequence joins TRBV19 and TRBJ1-5, with TRBD1 identical over 7 bases. The V gene's germline CDR1 is LNHDA and CDR2 SQIVND (reference sequence). The CDR3 has 19 amino acids. V shed 1 base and J 0 bases; nucleotides not matched to a gene: 12. This chain's CDR3 is CASSIVGGTGEYSNQPQHF. For the CDR3, the DNA is TGTGCCAGTAGTATAGTTGGAGGAACAGGGGAGTATAGCAATCAGCCCCAGCATTTT.

The DNA for the CDR3 is TGTGCCACCAGGAACCTCGAGGGACAGGCCTACGAGCAGTACTTC. This encodes CATRNLEGQAYEQYF. V and J are TRBV15 and TRBJ2-7; TRBD1 matches at 8 bases. The CDR3 is 15 amino acids. V gave up 6 bases and J gave up 2 bases; unmatched junction bases: 9. Germline V gene data show CDR1 as LNHNV and CDR2 as YYDKDF (reference sequence).

This rearrangement joins TRBV27 to TRBJ1-4; D is perhaps TRBD1 (5 bases). Germline V CDR1 and CDR2: MNHEY, SMNVEV (reference sequence). V lost 2 bases and J lost 4, with 17 bases in between. The CDR3 covers 17 residues. In nucleotides, the CDR3 is TGTGCCAGCAGTTTAAATAGACGACAGCTTAGTAATGAAAAACTGTTTTTT. Translating it yields CASSLNRRQLSNEKLFF.

This clone was observed a single time. This chain connects TRBV12-3 or TRBV12-4 to TRBJ1-5; D possibly corresponds to TRBD1 (5 bases). Trimming removed 2 bases from V and 7 bases from J, with 9 bases in between. The CDR3 runs to 13 residues. CDR3 sequence: CASSLRWGQPQHF. The DNA of the CDR3 is TGTGCCAGCAGTTTAAGGTGGGGCCAGCCCCAGCATTTT.

This chain uses TRBV5-6 with TRBJ2-1; 9 bases line up with TRBD2. V was pared by 1 base and J by 10 bases, with 9 bases of the junction left unmatched. Germline CDR1 SGHDT, CDR2 YYEEEE. The CDR3 is made up of 15 amino acids. The DNA of the CDR3 is TGTGCCAGCAGCTTGATGGCGGGGGGGTCAGGGGAGCAGTTCTTC. Protein: CASSLMAGGSGEQFF.

The rearrangement uses TRBV9 and TRBJ2-3, with TRBD2 identical over 12 bases. The CDR3 loop spans 16 amino acids. V lost 2 bases to trimming and J lost 5 bases; unmatched junction nucleotides: 6. Germline V gene sequence: CDR1 SGDLS, CDR2 YYNGEE. The CDR3 region is CASSVILAGGVDTQYF. CDR3 in DNA: TGTGCCAGCAGCGTTATACTAGCGGGGGGAGTAGATACGCAGTATTTT.

This chain links TRBV7-2 with TRBJ1-2; 8 bases line up with TRBD1. Unmatched junction bases numbered 9, after V lost 4 bases and J lost 5 bases. Looked up from germline, CDR1 is SGHTA and CDR2 is FQGNSA. The CDR3 runs to 15 residues. This CDR3 is CASSSPPGTGYGYTF. In DNA form, the CDR3 reads TGTGCCAGCAGCTCCCCCCCCGGGACAGGTTATGGCTACACCTTC.

The chain has TRBV7-3 and TRBJ2-3; D might be TRBD1 (6 bases). Trimming pared 3 bases from V and 1 base from J, leaving 11 bases between. The CDR3 consists of 15 residues. CDR1 and CDR2 (germline): SGHTA, FQGTGA. CDR3 residues: CASSFQGRRTDTQYF. The CDR3 nucleotides are TGTGCCAGCAGCTTTCAGGGGCGTCGCACAGATACGCAGTATTTT.